This T cell receptor beta chain was identified during a study of Graves' ophthalmopathy and Graves' hyperthyroidism (dated by TCRdb to between 2017 and 2018). With respect to the entire study: Peripheral blood was collected at initial diagnosis, prior to any treatment. After sampling, hyperthyroidism patients received methimazole starting at 30 mg daily, and ophthalmopathy patients received high-dose intravenous methylprednisolone. The approximately 95 discovery patients were divided at random into training and test sets in a 7:3 ratio. An independent validation cohort comprised some 19 hyperthyroidism patients and 15 to 17 patients who later progressed from hyperthyroidism to ophthalmopathy. In total, around 140 blood samples were TCR-sequenced: fewer than 50 ophthalmopathy, some 75 hyperthyroidism and roughly 17 hyperthyroidism-to-ophthalmopathy patients. To explore V-J signatures that distinguish ophthalmopathy from hyperthyroidism, a discovery set of roughly 98 patients was enrolled, made up of 40 to 45 with ophthalmopathy and around 60 with stable hyperthyroidism. The study used TCR beta repertoire signatures to distinguish Graves' ophthalmopathy from Graves' hyperthyroidism and to predict progression to ophthalmopathy. In a handful of hyperthyroidism patients, the T-cell repertoires found in thyroid tissue were compared with those found in blood.

CDR1 and CDR2 are drawn from the germline V gene: SQVTM, ANQGSEA. V gives up 0 bases and J gives up 5 bases, and the segment between their germline ends measures 13 bases. The CDR3 sequence holds 14 residues, the cysteine and phenylalanine included. Kept here is only the CDR3 DNA, which spans 42 bases and is read in frame from base 1. The table lists this clonotype with a few counts. Its cognate antigen has yet to be identified. Base qualities are not at hand, and no much larger clone is one base apart. TCR beta CDR3 regions were amplified from RNA transcripts for repertoire sequencing. The first round of RT-PCR was done with HTBI primers and the Qiagen OneStep RT-PCR kit, and was followed by a second round of multiplex PCR, then size selection and purification. Sequencing of the libraries was carried out on an Illumina HiSeq2000 in paired-end mode with 100 bp reads. The original methods were these. SOAPnuke was used for read processing, and reads with adapters, uncalled bases, a mean Phred below 15, or no exact constant-primer or identifier match were discarded. High-quality paired reads were merged with COPE v1.2.5. Each unique nucleotide sequence was defined as a clonotype, and clonotypes were aligned to IMGT TRB V, D and J references with MiTCR v1.1. The analysis was limited to V-J combinations with a frequency above 0.0001, which together covered 99.2% of the repertoires. For each V-J combination, a TCR clonal expansion and chaos score was defined as the ratio of F50 clonal expansion to chaos observed in the TCRdist matrix. Welch's t-statistics and random forest were used to narrow the features down to 10 to 15 V-J combinations, which were then fed into a naive Bayes classifier. The Morisita-Horn index was used to measure how similar the thyroid and blood repertoires were. TCRdb trimmed the raw reads at Q25, called clones with MiXCR and kept productive beta chains. Entries that share a CDR3 protein sequence are merged under the most common genes and DNA. TCRdb's processing, not the authors' own work, is the source of the V and J calls. This sample holds hundreds of thousands of distinct CDR3 sequences; just over 15% were observed only once. Roughly 7% of the sample is taken by the ten largest.

General study outcomes and caveats: No statistical method was used to predetermine the sample size, and group allocation was not hidden from the investigators. Ophthalmopathy was separated from stable hyperthyroidism by the 13-signature model with 85% to 90% sensitivity and around 81% specificity in cross-validation and with 80%/75% in the test set. Most expanded thyroid clonotypes with a frequency above 0.001 also appeared in blood, which suggests that blood repertoires may reflect the immune response in the thyroid. In validation, the model predicted ophthalmopathy progression with roughly 68% sensitivity and roughly 72% specificity; roughly 11 predicted patients were CT-confirmed with GO in a median of approximately 6.2 months.

Stable hyperthyroidism was defined as no progression to ophthalmopathy within 18 months of follow-up. The hyperthyroidism patients were 18 to 65 years old and newly diagnosed, with a disease duration of less than 2 months. Patients with other autoimmune diseases, uncontrolled infections, pregnancy or lactation were excluded. Clinical symptoms, serum thyroxine, TRAb, thyroid ultrasound and orbital computed tomography were used for diagnosis. PBMCs were isolated from about 10 ml of fresh peripheral blood by Ficoll-Paque density gradient centrifugation. Total RNA was extracted with Trizol reagent and quality-checked on an Agilent 2100 Bioanalyzer.

The chain uses TRBV29-1 and TRBJ2-5, with the identity of the D gene unclear. The sequenced sample was peripheral blood. This clonotype was obtained from a woman in her late teens or twenties with stable Graves' hyperthyroidism. Donor details come from another sample of the same person, matched by shared clones. In nucleotides, the sequence is TGCAGCGTTGAAGATCAAGTTAGAGCTGAGACCCAGTACTTC. Its product reads: CSVEDQVRAETQYF. Beyond the CDR3, the reference TRBV29-1 and TRBJ2-5 genes provide the residues; the full variable domain reads: SAVISQKPSRDICQRGTSLTIQCQVDSQVTMMFWYRQQPGQSLTLIATANQGSEATYESGFVIDKFPISRPNLTFSTLTVSNMSPEDSSIYLCSVEDQVRAETQYFGPGTRLLVL.